These 14 T cell receptor beta chains originate from one sample sequenced in a study of CD8 T cells in ankylosing spondylitis. TCRdb re-analysed the 5' RACE reads in MiXCR, keeping a single row per CDR3 protein. The top ten clones hold 11% to 15% of a sample with some 200,000 distinct CDR3 sequences, more than 5.5% of them seen once. Study results and limitations: Typical of ankylosing spondylitis blood, it appeared, was a TCR beta motif of seven to nine highly homologous variants.

Their recognized antigens are unknown. Sequencing was carried out using blood, either unsorted or a sorted T cell fraction (not recorded which). The receptors stem from a male donor with ankylosing spondylitis.

Many counts were recorded for this clonotype. The chain recombines TRBV20-1 with TRBJ2-2; 10 nucleotides line up with TRBD2. The trim removed 6 bases at V and 6 bases at J, leaving 7 bases unmatched. This CDR3 is 14 amino acids long. In germline, CDR1 is DFQATT, CDR2 SNEGSKA (reference sequence). DNA of the CDR3: TGCAGTGCAGGTCTAGCGGGGGTGGCCGGGGAGCTGTTTTTT. This sequence encodes CSAGLAGVAGELFF.

This clonotype was observed at least ten times. CDR3 sequence reads: CASRPATYEQYF. The CDR3 nucleotides read TGTGCCAGCAGACCCGCTACCTACGAGCAGTACTTC. The chain recombines TRBV6-5 with TRBJ2-7; D is undetermined. Germline lookup yields CDR1 MNHEY and CDR2 SVGAGI. V was trimmed by 6 bases and J by 2 bases, leaving 8 bases between them. This CDR3 is built from 12 residues.

The sample holds a few counts of this clonotype. V and J are TRBV12-3 or TRBV12-4 and TRBJ1-1; 7 positions agree with TRBD1. This CDR3 spans 14 amino acids. The ends lost 3 bases at V and 4 bases at J; junction bases unmatched: 5. The CDR3 DNA is TGTGCCAGCAGTTTGGGACAGTTGGGCACTGAAGCTTTCTTT. Its protein product is CASSLGQLGTEAFF.

This clonotype was counted ten times or more. The CDR3 DNA is TGCGCCAGCAGCCCTACAGGGCCGGGGAGCAATCAGCCCCAGCATTTT. This codes for CASSPTGPGSNQPQHF. The chain joins TRBV5-1 to TRBJ1-5; a possible D gene is TRBD1 (6 bases). Germline V CDR1 and CDR2: SGHRS, YFSETQ. This CDR3 contains 16 residues. With 4 bases removed from V and 1 base from J, the gap between germline ends came to 15 bases.

This clonotype was recorded at least ten times. J is TRBJ2-1 and V is TRBV7-8; D is ambiguous. Germline V lookup: CDR1 SGHVS, CDR2 FQNEAQ. Trimming took off 5 bases at V and 5 bases at J, with 13 bases between the two ends. The CDR3 extends over 14 amino acids. CDR3 coding DNA: TGTGCCAGCAGCCCTCGAGAGCGCAACAATGAGCAGTTCTTC. Protein: CASSPRERNNEQFF.

Many counts were recorded for this clonotype. The junction shows a germline mismatch at one end, possibly a read error. The CDR3 nucleotides read TGTGCCAGCAGTTCCCAGGGTCCCAAGAACATTCAGTACTTC. The encoded protein is CASSSQGPKNIQYF. The chain couples TRBV6-5 to TRBJ2-4, with D possibly TRBD1 on 5 matching bases. Looked up from germline, CDR1 is MNHEY and CDR2 is SVGAGI. The CDR3 is 14 amino acids.

The genes are TRBV7-2 and TRBJ2-7, with 8 bases identical to TRBD2. V dropped 0 bases and J dropped 5; count of bases not matched to a gene: 3. The CDR3 runs to 14 residues. Germline V gene lookup returns CDR1 SGHTA and CDR2 FQGNSA. The CDR3 DNA sequence: TGTGCCAGCAGCTTAGCGCGGGGGGCTAACGAGCAGTACTTC. Amino acid sequence: CASSLARGANEQYF.

In this sample, this clonotype turned up a few times. The rearrangement joins TRBV28 to TRBJ2-7; tentative D call: TRBD1 (6 bases). Germline CDR1 and CDR2: MDHEN and SYDVKM. The CDR3 covers 14 residues. V was trimmed by 10 bases and J by 6 bases, leaving 22 bases between them. The CDR3 nucleotides are TGTGCCACCACAGTGACAGGTGGATTGGGCGAGCAGTACTTC. Residues: CATTVTGGLGEQYF. The full variable domain, rest sourced from reference TRBV28 and TRBJ2-7, is DVKVTQSSRYLVKRTGEKVFLECVQDMDHENMFWYRQDPGLGLRLIYFSYDVKMKEKGDIPEGYSVSREKKERFSLILESASTNQTSMYLCATTVTGGLGEQYFGPGTRLTVT.

This clonotype was counted ten times or more. The V call is TRBV10-3, the J call TRBJ1-1; D is ambiguous. Trimming left V 4 bases short and J 3 bases short, with 9 bases between. Per the germline V gene, CDR1 is ENHRY and CDR2 is SYGVKD. CDR3 size: 13 residues. The CDR3 DNA is TGTGCCATCAGTGTAGGAAGTTACACTGAAGCTTTCTTT. It is translated as CAISVGSYTEAFF.

V is TRBV12-3 or TRBV12-4 and J is TRBJ2-2; 9 bases are shared with TRBD2. V trimming: 8 bases; J trimming: 7 bases; junction bases outside the gene matches: 11. This CDR3 comprises 15 residues. CDR3 sequence: CASSPRARGGGELFF. The CDR3 DNA reads TGTGCCAGCTCCCCTCGTGCGCGGGGGGGCGGGGAGCTGTTTTTT.

This clonotype was observed many times. V is TRBV7-8 and J is TRBJ1-6; D is undetermined. Germline V lookup: CDR1 SGHVS, CDR2 FQNEAQ. V was pared by 1 base and J by 13 bases, with 11 bases between. CDR3 length equals 13 residues. CDR3 residues: CASSLVTLWPLHF. The DNA of the CDR3 is TGTGCCAGCAGCTTAGTGACCCTTTGGCCCCTCCACTTT. The full variable domain, completed using reference TRBV7-8 and TRBJ1-6, is GAGVSQSPRYKVAKRGQDVALRCDPISGHVSLFWYQQALGQGPEFLTYFQNEAQLDKSGLPSDRFFAERPEGSVSTLKIQRTQQEDSAVYLCASSLVTLWPLHFGNGTRLTVT.

This clonotype was recorded many times. The chain uses TRBV6-6 and TRBJ1-1; D not certain. Trimming removed 4 bases from V and 7 bases from J, with 7 bases in between. The CDR3 is 11 amino acids. Germline CDR1 reads MNHNY; CDR2 reads SVGAGI (reference sequence). The CDR3 is CASSSTIEAFF. Here the CDR3 DNA reads TGTGCCAGCAGTTCGACAATTGAAGCTTTCTTT.

Many counts were recorded for this clonotype. The chain couples TRBV6-1 to TRBJ2-1, with 8 bases lining up with TRBD1. J gave up 5 bases and V 6 bases, and 6 bases lay outside the gene matches. Germline CDR1 reads MNHNS; CDR2 reads SASEGT. The CDR3 is 14 residues long. The CDR3 coding sequence is TGTGCCAGCAGGAGACAGGGGTCTGACAATGAGCAGTTCTTC. It translates to CASRRQGSDNEQFF.

This clonotype was observed at least ten times. This chain links TRBV6-2 or TRBV6-3 with TRBJ1-5, with D perhaps TRBD1 (5 bases). The V and J ends lost 2 bases and 4 bases respectively, with 9 bases between them. The CDR3 is made up of 14 amino acids. Per germline, CDR1 MNHEY and CDR2 SVGEGT. The DNA of the CDR3 is TGTGCCAGCAGTTACGGGGCAGGGAATCAGCCCCAGCATTTT. This gives the protein CASSYGAGNQPQHF.